This paragraph covers one T cell receptor beta chain sequence. These data belong to a study of blood T cell repertoires in COVID-19. For the study at large: Samples representing acute and convalescent COVID-19 were sourced from the United States, Italy and Spain. T cells, B-cell-depleted T cells, or PBMCs supplied cDNA or gDNA.

Authors' analysis steps: Estimation of nucleated cell counts was performed using reference gene primer amplification. Measured with immunoSEQ multiplex PCR; TCRdb has only the in-frame clones, and not every one. V, J and clone size derive from that table, while D and trimming were established from the DNA sequence. The data show some 170,000 clones, roughly 82% seen once. The CDR3 sequence is 11 residues long. Trimming removed 6 bases at V and 7 bases at J, with 10 bases between. Looked up from germline, CDR1 is MNHNY and CDR2 is SVGAGI (reference sequence). Sample: peripheral blood. The genes are TRBV6-6 and TRBJ2-7; the D is unclear. This TCR derives from a woman in her 70s with acute or convalescent COVID-19. The CDR3 DNA reads as TGTGCCAGCAGCCTGGCCCAAGAGCAGTACTTC. Its protein is CASSLAQEQYF.